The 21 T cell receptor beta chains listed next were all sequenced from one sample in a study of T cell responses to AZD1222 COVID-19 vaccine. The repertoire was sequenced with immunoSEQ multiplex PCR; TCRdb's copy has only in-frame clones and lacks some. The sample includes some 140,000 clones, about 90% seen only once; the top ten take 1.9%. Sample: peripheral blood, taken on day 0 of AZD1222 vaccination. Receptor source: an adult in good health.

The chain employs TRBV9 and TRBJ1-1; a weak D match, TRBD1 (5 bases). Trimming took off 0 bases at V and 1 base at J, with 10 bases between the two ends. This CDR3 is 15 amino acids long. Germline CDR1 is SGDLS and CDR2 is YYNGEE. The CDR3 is CASSVGAGWNTEAFF. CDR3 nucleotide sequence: TGTGCCAGCAGCGTAGGGGCAGGGTGGAACACTGAAGCTTTCTTT.

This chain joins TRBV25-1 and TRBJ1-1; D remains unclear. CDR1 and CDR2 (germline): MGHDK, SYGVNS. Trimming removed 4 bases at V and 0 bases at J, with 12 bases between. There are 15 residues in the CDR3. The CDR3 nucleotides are TGTGCCAGCAGTGGGACCCTTCCGATGAACACTGAAGCTTTCTTT. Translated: CASSGTLPMNTEAFF.

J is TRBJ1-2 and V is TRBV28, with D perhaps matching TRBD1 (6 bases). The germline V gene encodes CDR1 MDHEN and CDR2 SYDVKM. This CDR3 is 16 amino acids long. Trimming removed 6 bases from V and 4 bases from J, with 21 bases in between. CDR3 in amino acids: CASRRTGLQGTYGYTF. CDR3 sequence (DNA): TGTGCCAGCAGGCGAACGGGACTCCAGGGGACCTATGGCTACACCTTC.

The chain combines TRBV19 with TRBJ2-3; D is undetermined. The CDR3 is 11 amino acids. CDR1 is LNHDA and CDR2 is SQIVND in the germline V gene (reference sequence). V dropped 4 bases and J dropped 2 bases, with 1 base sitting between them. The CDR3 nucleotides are TGTGCCAGTAGTACCACAGATACGCAGTATTTT. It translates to CASSTTDTQYF.

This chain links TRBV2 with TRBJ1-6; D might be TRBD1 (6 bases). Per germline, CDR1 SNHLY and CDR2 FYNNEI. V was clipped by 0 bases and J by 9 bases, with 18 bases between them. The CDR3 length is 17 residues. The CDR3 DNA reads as TGTGCCAGCAGTGAAGCGCGGTTGTTAGGGGGTACTTCACCCCTCCACTTT. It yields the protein CASSEARLLGGTSPLHF.

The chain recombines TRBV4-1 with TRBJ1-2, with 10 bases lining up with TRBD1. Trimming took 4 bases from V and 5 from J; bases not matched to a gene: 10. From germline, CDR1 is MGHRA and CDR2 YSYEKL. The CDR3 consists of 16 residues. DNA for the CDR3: TGCGCCAGCAGCCCTAATCCGGGACAGGGGAGATATGGCTACACCTTC. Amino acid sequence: CASSPNPGQGRYGYTF.

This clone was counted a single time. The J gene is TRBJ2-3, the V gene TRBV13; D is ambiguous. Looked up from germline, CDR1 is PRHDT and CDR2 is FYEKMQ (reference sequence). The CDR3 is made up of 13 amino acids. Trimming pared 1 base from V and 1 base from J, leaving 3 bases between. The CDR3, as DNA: TGTGCCAGCAGCTTAGCGGGCACAGATACGCAGTATTTT. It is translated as CASSLAGTDTQYF.

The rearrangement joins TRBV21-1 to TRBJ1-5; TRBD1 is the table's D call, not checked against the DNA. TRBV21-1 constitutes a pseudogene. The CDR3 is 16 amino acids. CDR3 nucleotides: TGTGCCAGCAGCACGGAGGCGACAGGGTCCAATCAGCCCCAGCATTTT. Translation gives CASSTEATGSNQPQHF.

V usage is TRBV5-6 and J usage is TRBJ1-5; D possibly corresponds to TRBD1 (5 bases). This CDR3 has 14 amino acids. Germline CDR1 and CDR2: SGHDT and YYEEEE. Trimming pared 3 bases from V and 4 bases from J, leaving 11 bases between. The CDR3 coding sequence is TGTGCCAGCAGCTCCCCAGGGCTTAATCAGCCCCAGCATTTT. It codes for CASSSPGLNQPQHF.

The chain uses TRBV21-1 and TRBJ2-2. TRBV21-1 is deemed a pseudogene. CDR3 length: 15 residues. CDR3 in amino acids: CASLTGLVDPGELFF. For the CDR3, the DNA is TGTGCCAGCCTCACCGGTCTCGTCGACCCCGGGGAGCTGTTTTTT.

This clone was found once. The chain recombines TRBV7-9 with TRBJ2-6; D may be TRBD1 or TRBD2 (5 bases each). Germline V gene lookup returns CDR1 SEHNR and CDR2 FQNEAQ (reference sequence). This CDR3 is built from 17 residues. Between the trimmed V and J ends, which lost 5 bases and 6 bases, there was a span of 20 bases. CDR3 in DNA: TGTGCCAGCAGCCCCCACCTTGAGGGACGCCCGGCCAACGTCCTGACTTTC. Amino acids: CASSPHLEGRPANVLTF.

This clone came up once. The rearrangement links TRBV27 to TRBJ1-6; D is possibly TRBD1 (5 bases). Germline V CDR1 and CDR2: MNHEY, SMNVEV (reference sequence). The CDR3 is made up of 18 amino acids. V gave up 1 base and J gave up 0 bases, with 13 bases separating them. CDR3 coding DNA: TGTGCCAGCAGTTTATGGGACCCGCATGGCTCCTATAATTCACCCCTCCACTTT. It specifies CASSLWDPHGSYNSPLHF.

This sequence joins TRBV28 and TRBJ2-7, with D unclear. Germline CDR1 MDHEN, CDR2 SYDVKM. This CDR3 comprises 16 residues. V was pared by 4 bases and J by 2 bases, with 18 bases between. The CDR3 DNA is TGTGCCAGCAGTTCCCCCCGCACCCAGGCGACCTACGAGCAGTACTTC. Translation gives CASSSPRTQATYEQYF. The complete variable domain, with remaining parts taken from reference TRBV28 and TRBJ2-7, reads DVKVTQSSRYLVKRTGEKVFLECVQDMDHENMFWYRQDPGLGLRLIYFSYDVKMKEKGDIPEGYSVSREKKERFSLILESASTNQTSMYLCASSSPRTQATYEQYFGPGTRLTVT.

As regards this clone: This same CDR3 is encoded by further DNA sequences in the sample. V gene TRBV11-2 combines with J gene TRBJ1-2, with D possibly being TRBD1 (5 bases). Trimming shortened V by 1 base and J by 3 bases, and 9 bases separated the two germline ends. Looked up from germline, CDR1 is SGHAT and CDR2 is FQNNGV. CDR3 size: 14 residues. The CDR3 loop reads CASSLGGADYGYTF. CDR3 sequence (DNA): TGTGCCAGCAGCTTAGGAGGGGCGGACTATGGCTACACCTTC.

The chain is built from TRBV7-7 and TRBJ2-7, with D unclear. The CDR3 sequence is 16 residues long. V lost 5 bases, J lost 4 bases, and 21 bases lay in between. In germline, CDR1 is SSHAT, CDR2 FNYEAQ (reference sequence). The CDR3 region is CASSPLGDPRAYEQYF. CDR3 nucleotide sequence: TGTGCCAGCAGCCCCCTCGGAGATCCAAGGGCTTACGAGCAGTACTTC.

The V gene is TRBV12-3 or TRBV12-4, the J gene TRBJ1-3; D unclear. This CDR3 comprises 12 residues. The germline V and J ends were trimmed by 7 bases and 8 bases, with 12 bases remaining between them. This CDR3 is CASTPTGDTIYF. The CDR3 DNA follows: TGTGCCAGCACTCCCACCGGGGACACCATATATTTT.

CDR3 nucleotides: TGCGCCAGCAGCTTCCGGGGGAAGGACACCGGGGAGCTGTTTTTT. Its translation is CASSFRGKDTGELFF. The chain carries TRBV5-1 and TRBJ2-2; maybe TRBD2 (6 bases). The CDR3 sequence is 15 residues long. V lost 2 bases and J 3 bases, leaving 11 bases between the germline ends. CDR1 is SGHRS, CDR2 YFSETQ, per germline. The full variable domain, completed using reference TRBV5-1 and TRBJ2-2, is KAGVTQTPRYLIKTRGQQVTLSCSPISGHRSVSWYQQTPGQGLQFLFEYFSETQRNKGNFPGRFSGRQFSNSRSEMNVSTLELGDSALYLCASSFRGKDTGELFFGEGSRLTVL.

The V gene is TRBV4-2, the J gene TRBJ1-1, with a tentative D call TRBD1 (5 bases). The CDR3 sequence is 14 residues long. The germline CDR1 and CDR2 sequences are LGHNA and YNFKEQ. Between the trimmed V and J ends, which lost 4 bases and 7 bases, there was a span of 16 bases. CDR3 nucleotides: TGTGCCAGCAGCCTTTCATGGGGGAGTAGTGAAGCTTTCTTT. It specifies CASSLSWGSSEAFF.

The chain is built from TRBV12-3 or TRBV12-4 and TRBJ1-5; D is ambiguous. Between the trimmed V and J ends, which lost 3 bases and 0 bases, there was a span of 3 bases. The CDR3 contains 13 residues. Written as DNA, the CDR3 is TGTGCCAGCAGTTTTTCTAGCAATCAGCCCCAGCATTTT. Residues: CASSFSSNQPQHF.

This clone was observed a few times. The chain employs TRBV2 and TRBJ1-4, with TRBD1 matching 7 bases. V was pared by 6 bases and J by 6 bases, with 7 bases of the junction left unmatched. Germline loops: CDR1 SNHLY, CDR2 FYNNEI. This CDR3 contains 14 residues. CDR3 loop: CASSGQAEDEKLFF. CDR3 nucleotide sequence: TGTGCCAGCAGCGGACAGGCCGAAGATGAAAAACTGTTTTTT.

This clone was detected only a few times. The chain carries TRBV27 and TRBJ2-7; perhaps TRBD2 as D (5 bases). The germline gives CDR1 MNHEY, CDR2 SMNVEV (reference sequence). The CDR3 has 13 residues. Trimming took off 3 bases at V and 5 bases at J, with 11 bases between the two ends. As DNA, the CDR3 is TGTGCCAGCAGTTTCTCAAGGGAGAACGAGCAGTACTTC. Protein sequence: CASSFSRENEQYF.